These T cell receptor beta chains were read from a single sample in a study of molecular identifiers for immune sequencing clone quantification. MiXCR was run by TCRdb on the PCR reads, yielding one entry per CDR3 protein. The repertoire includes approximately 100,000 distinct CDR3 sequences, under 40% of them detected once, and roughly 4.2% sits in the top ten. The sequenced sample consisted of naive CD8+ T cells from blood, with Jurkat cell RNA spiked in. Receptors were obtained from a human donor in good health. Some libraries in this study had Jurkat cell RNA spiked in. CDR3s include the opening cysteine and the closing phenylalanine or tryptophan. The D gene is left open where the match is weak. The listing skips clone size in some rows; elsewhere it reads once, few, many or a size class.

len	v_gene	d_gene	abundance	j_gene	CDR3nt	CDR3aa
18	TRBV4-3	-	-	TRBJ1-1	TGCGCCAGCAGCCAAGGGATTCCGGATACGAACACGGGAACTGAAGCTTTCTTT	CASSQGIPDTNTGTEAFF
14	TRBV27	TRBD1	few	TRBJ2-3	TGTGCCAGCGGGACAGGGATTGGCACAGATACGCAGTATTTT	CASGTGIGTDTQYF
14	TRBV15	-	few	TRBJ1-5	TGTGCCACCAGCAGAGGACACCGCGATCAGCCCCAGCATTTT	CATSRGHRDQPQHF
15	TRBV5-6	TRBD2	-	TRBJ2-3	TGTGCCAGCAGCTTGGGGAGCGGGAGATTGGATACGCAGTATTTT	CASSLGSGRLDTQYF
14	TRBV19	-	-	TRBJ1-5	TGTGCCAGTAGTATTTGGGACCAAGCCCAGCCCCAGCATTTT	CASSIWDQAQPQHF
13	TRBV12-3/TRBV12-4	-	many	TRBJ1-1	TGTGCCAGCAGCCAACACCAGAACACTGAAGCTTTCTTT	CASSQHQNTEAFF
13	TRBV19	-	once	TRBJ2-7	TGTGCCAGTAGTATAGGGAGCTCCTACGAGCAGTACTTC	CASSIGSSYEQYF
15	TRBV27	TRBD2	-	TRBJ2-7	TGTGCCAGCAGTTCTAGACTAGCGGGAGTAAAGGAGCAGTACTTC	CASSSRLAGVKEQYF
14	TRBV6-2/TRBV6-3	-	many	TRBJ2-3	TGTGCCAGCAGTAAGACTACAAGTACAGATACGCAGTATTTT	CASSKTTSTDTQYF
12	TRBV9	-	many	TRBJ2-3	TGTGCCAGCAGCGAGGGGTCAGATACGCAGTATTTT	CASSEGSDTQYF
15	TRBV28	TRBD2	-	TRBJ2-7	TGTGCCAGCAGTTTTGCGCGGGAGGACTCCTACGAGCAGTACTTC	CASSFAREDSYEQYF
14	TRBV4-2	TRBD1	few	TRBJ2-7	TGTGCCAGCAGCCTAGACAGGGAGAGGTACGAGCAGTACTTC	CASSLDRERYEQYF
12	TRBV19	TRBD2	few	TRBJ2-1	TGTGCCAGTAGTGCGGGACTAGCCGAGCAGTTCTTC	CASSAGLAEQFF
15	TRBV9	TRBD2	-	TRBJ2-1	TGTGCCAGCAGCGCCGGGACTAGCGACGACAATGAGCAGTTCTTC	CASSAGTSDDNEQFF
12	TRBV7-8	-	many	TRBJ2-2	TGTGCCAGCAGCTTTTCGGCCGGGGAGCTGTTTTTT	CASSFSAGELFF
12	TRBV20-1	-	-	TRBJ2-7	TGCAGTGGAGAATACGGGGACTACGAGCAGTACTTC	CSGEYGDYEQYF
14	TRBV7-2	-	once	TRBJ2-3	TGTGCCAGCAGCCACGATCCAGGGTTTGCTACGCAGTCTTTT	CASSHDPGFATQSF
15	TRBV4-3	-	many	TRBJ1-3	TGCGCCAGCAGCCAAGGGAGGGGCTATGGAAACACCATATATTTT	CASSQGRGYGNTIYF
13	TRBV20-1	-	many	TRBJ2-4	TGCAGTGCCTTGGACAGTTCTAAAAACATTCAGTACTTC	CSALDSSKNIQYF
13	TRBV7-9	-	many	TRBJ2-3	TGTGCCAGCAGCTTGAGGGGTGGAGAAGGGGAGTATTTT	CASSLRGGEGEYF
18	TRBV7-9	TRBD1	-	TRBJ2-6	TGTGCCAGCAGCCCACCGGGACAGGGCTTCGCAGGGGCCAACGTCCTGACTTTC	CASSPPGQGFAGANVLTF
16	TRBV7-9	TRBD2	-	TRBJ2-5	TGTGCCAGCAGCTGTGGATTGGGACTAGCGGGAGAGGCCCAGTACTTC	CASSCGLGLAGEAQYF
16	TRBV19	TRBD1	-	TRBJ1-1	TGTGCCAGTAGTATATCCCCAGGGGGTTTGAACACTGCAGCTTTCTTT	CASSISPGGLNTAAFF
16	TRBV5-6	-	many	TRBJ2-1	TGTGCCAGCAGCTTGGGCCCAAGTAGCTCCTACAATGAGCAGTTCTTC	CASSLGPSSSYNEQFF
15	TRBV28	TRBD1	-	TRBJ2-7	TGTGCCAGCGCTGATGGGACAGGGGCCTTATACGAGCAGTACTTC	CASADGTGALYEQYF
13	TRBV11-3	-	-	TRBJ2-1	TGTGCCAGCAGCTCGGGTTTCTACAATGAGCAGTTCTTC	CASSSGFYNEQFF
13	TRBV19	-	-	TRBJ2-7	TGTGCCAGTAGTATAGAAGTCGGCTACGAGCAGTACTTC	CASSIEVGYEQYF
12	TRBV20-1	-	-	TRBJ2-7	TGCAGTGCTAGCAAGGGGACCTACGCGCAGTACTTC	CSASKGTYAQYF
19	TRBV20-1	-	few	TRBJ2-7	TGCAGTGCTAGAGAAGGTTTGGGGGGAGTTCATTTTTTTTCCTACGAGCAGTACTTC	CSAREGLGGVHFFSYEQYF
19	TRBV28	-	many	TRBJ2-3	TGTGCCAGCAGTTACCTCCGAGGCTCCGGGTATCAACCGCCAGATACGCAGTATTTT	CASSYLRGSGYQPPDTQYF
11	TRBV5-1	-	many	TRBJ2-7	TGCGCCAGCAGCATTGGTTGGGAGCAGTACTTC	CASSIGWEQYF
13	TRBV12-3/TRBV12-4	TRBD1	once	TRBJ1-2	TGTGCCAGCAGCTCGCAGGGGGCTTCCGACTACACCTTC	CASSSQGASDYTF
12	TRBV2	-	-	TRBJ2-2	TGTGCCAGCAGTGATGAGACCGGGGAGCTGTTTTTT	CASSDETGELFF
13	TRBV5-1	TRBD2	-	TRBJ2-1	TGCGCCAGCAGCTTTTCTAGCGGGAGTGAGCAGTTCTTC	CASSFSSGSEQFF
15	TRBV4-3	-	-	TRBJ2-7	TGCGCCAGCAGCCAAGGTCGCTGGGGTGGGAACGAGCAGTACTTC	CASSQGRWGGNEQYF
18	TRBV13	TRBD2	-	TRBJ2-3	TGTGCCTGCAGCGGGGGACTAGCGGGAGGCGCATTTGCAGATACGCAGTATTTT	CACSGGLAGGAFADTQYF
12	TRBV29-1	-	few	TRBJ2-7	TGCAGCGTTGAGGGGATGAGGAGAGAGCAGTACTTC	CSVEGMRREQYF
16	TRBV28	-	few	TRBJ2-7	TGTGCCAGCAGTTTATCCCCGGTCGGGCAGGGGTACGAGCAGTACTTC	CASSLSPVGQGYEQYF
12	TRBV27	-	-	TRBJ2-7	TGTGCCAGCAGCCCCGGGGGCAGCGAGCAGTACTTC	CASSPGGSEQYF
12	TRBV19	-	-	TRBJ1-1	TGTGCCAGTAGACAGTGTTGGACTGAAGCTTTCTTT	CASRQCWTEAFF
14	TRBV29-1	-	few	TRBJ2-7	TGCAGCGTTAAAGGGGCAGAGGCCTCCTACGAGCAGTACTTC	CSVKGAEASYEQYF
15	TRBV27	-	once	TRBJ1-2	TGTGCCAGCAGTTTACGGGGCGTTCATAACTATGGCTACACCTTC	CASSLRGVHNYGYTF
16	TRBV4-3	-	-	TRBJ2-7	TGCGCCAGCAGCCAAGAATACAGGGCGGCCTTCTACGAGCAGTACTTC	CASSQEYRAAFYEQYF
14	TRBV27	-	large	TRBJ2-6	TGTGCCAGCGGACATAGCTCTGGGGCCAACGTCCTGACTTTC	CASGHSSGANVLTF
14	TRBV6-5	-	many	TRBJ2-7	TGTGCCAGCAGTTTTCGAGAAGGGGCCTACGAGCAGTACTTC	CASSFREGAYEQYF